This T cell receptor (beta chain) was identified in a study of cytomegalovirus exposure and HLA in healthy donors. Overall study context: An earlier analysis identified some 110 million unique TCR beta sequences in about 200 million T cells.

Overall study results and limits: Later, TCR association rates were found to vary by HLA locus, highest for DRB1 and lowest for HLA-C.

PCR employed 60 Vbeta and 13 Jbeta primers. Sequencing used immunoSEQ multiplex PCR; TCRdb keeps in-frame clones, though not all of them. The top ten clones hold roughly 8.6% of a sample with about 120,000 clones, 65% of them seen once. As regards this clone: Its antigen is not identified. The junction shows a germline mismatch at one end, possibly a read error.

The CDR3 is made up of 13 amino acids. Germline CDR1 reads SQVTM; CDR2 reads ANQGSEA. Sequenced sample: PBMCs. The clonotype originates from a woman aged 40 to 50 in good health and CMV-seropositive. This chain links TRBV29-1 with TRBJ2-5; 7 positions match TRBD1. The CDR3 protein is CSVEDRVQETQYF. The DNA of the CDR3 is TGCAGCGTCGAAGACAGGGTACAAGAGACCCAGTACTTC.